A selection of T cell receptor beta chains follows, all from one sample in a study of human T cells and chemical hapten exposure. TCRdb fed the RACE reads into MiXCR, producing one record per CDR3 protein. The sample includes roughly 380,000 distinct CDR3 sequences, 4% to 6% of them seen just once. The sequencing used whole blood, collected in connection with sensitization to the hapten diphenylcyclopropenone (DPC). The receptors shown here come from a woman in her forties or fifties with alopecia areata. Some clones in this sample may be carry-over from other donors' samples. The CDR3 runs from the conserved cysteine through the conserved F or W. The order of the fields is J gene, clone size, D gene, V gene, CDR3 DNA, CDR3 protein. A D gene is named only where the DNA matches it firmly. Where a row states a size, it is once, few, many or the class of an expanded clone; other rows omit it.

j_call: TRBJ2-1
clone_size: NA
d_call: NA
v_call: TRBV12-2
cdr3_nt: TGTGCAAGTCGCTTAAGTTCTAGCGGGGCGAGTGAGCAGTTCTTC
cdr3_aa: CASRLSSSGASEQFF

j_call: TRBJ2-1
clone_size: NA
d_call: NA
v_call: TRBV4-3
cdr3_nt: TGCGCCAGCAGCCAAGTCCGGGTCAACAATGAGCAGTTCTTC
cdr3_aa: CASSQVRVNNEQFF

j_call: TRBJ2-1
clone_size: many
d_call: TRBD2
v_call: TRBV29-1
cdr3_nt: TGCAGCGTTGAGGGGACTAGCGGGGGCATCAATGAGCAGTTCTTC
cdr3_aa: CSVEGTSGGINEQFF

j_call: TRBJ1-1
clone_size: many
d_call: NA
v_call: TRBV5-6
cdr3_nt: TGTGCCAGCAGCTTGGGGCCACTAGGGGCTTTCTTT
cdr3_aa: CASSLGPLGAFF

j_call: TRBJ2-1
clone_size: few
d_call: TRBD2
v_call: TRBV9
cdr3_nt: TGTGCCAGCAGCGTAGAGCCCAGCGGGGGAAGGGATGAGCAGTTCTTC
cdr3_aa: CASSVEPSGGRDEQFF

j_call: TRBJ2-2
clone_size: many
d_call: TRBD2
v_call: TRBV12-3/TRBV12-4
cdr3_nt: TGTGCCAGCAGGATGGGACTAGAGAGATCCGGGGAGCTGTTTTTT
cdr3_aa: CASRMGLERSGELFF

j_call: TRBJ2-5
clone_size: many
d_call: NA
v_call: TRBV29-1
cdr3_nt: TGCAGCGCTACAGGTGAAGAGACCCAGTACTTC
cdr3_aa: CSATGEETQYF

j_call: TRBJ2-7
clone_size: few
d_call: NA
v_call: TRBV11-2
cdr3_nt: TGTGCCAGCAGCTTAGGTAACGGTCACGAGCAGTACTTC
cdr3_aa: CASSLGNGHEQYF

j_call: TRBJ1-6
clone_size: few
d_call: NA
v_call: TRBV6-1
cdr3_nt: TGTGCCAGCAGTGAAGCCCCTAGTAGTTCACCCCTCCACTTT
cdr3_aa: CASSEAPSSSPLHF

j_call: TRBJ2-7
clone_size: many
d_call: NA
v_call: TRBV10-3
cdr3_nt: TGTGCCATCAGTGAGTCATCGAGGGTAGCCTACGAGCAGTACTTC
cdr3_aa: CAISESSRVAYEQYF

j_call: TRBJ2-1
clone_size: few
d_call: TRBD2
v_call: TRBV27
cdr3_nt: TGTGCCAGCACGCTACTAGCGGGAGGCCACAATGAGCAGTTCTTC
cdr3_aa: CASTLLAGGHNEQFF

j_call: TRBJ2-3
clone_size: many
d_call: TRBD1
v_call: TRBV7-9
cdr3_nt: TGTGCCAGCAGCTTAGGACAGGGGACCACAGATACGCAGTATTTT
cdr3_aa: CASSLGQGTTDTQYF

j_call: TRBJ1-2
clone_size: few
d_call: TRBD1
v_call: TRBV12-3/TRBV12-4
cdr3_nt: TGTGCCAGCAGTCCGTCCCCGGGACAGGGATTCAAGGGCTACACCTTC
cdr3_aa: CASSPSPGQGFKGYTF

j_call: TRBJ2-1
clone_size: many
d_call: NA
v_call: TRBV2
cdr3_nt: TGTGCCATCGAGCGAGAGTTGGCCCTCTACAATGAGCAGTTCTTC
cdr3_aa: CAIERELALYNEQFF

j_call: TRBJ1-2
clone_size: NA
d_call: TRBD1
v_call: TRBV7-9
cdr3_nt: TGTGCCAGCAGCCCAACTACAGGGGGGCTTAACTATGGCTACACCTTC
cdr3_aa: CASSPTTGGLNYGYTF

j_call: TRBJ2-3
clone_size: many
d_call: NA
v_call: TRBV6-1
cdr3_nt: TGTGCCAGCAGCCCCTCGATGTCGGCCCTTCTTGGGACAGATACGCAGTATTTT
cdr3_aa: CASSPSMSALLGTDTQYF

j_call: TRBJ2-4
clone_size: many
d_call: NA
v_call: TRBV28
cdr3_nt: TGTGCCAGCAGGACCCCACTAGTTACCATTCAGTACTTC
cdr3_aa: CASRTPLVTIQYF

j_call: TRBJ2-2
clone_size: many
d_call: NA
v_call: TRBV20-1
cdr3_nt: TGCAGTGCTAGAGATCTTTCAAGCTCCGGGGAGCTGTTTTTT
cdr3_aa: CSARDLSSSGELFF

j_call: TRBJ1-1
clone_size: many
d_call: NA
v_call: TRBV14
cdr3_nt: TGTGCCAGCAGCTTAGGACATACCACTGAAGCTTTCTTT
cdr3_aa: CASSLGHTTEAFF

j_call: TRBJ2-7
clone_size: few
d_call: NA
v_call: TRBV6-5
cdr3_nt: TGTGCCAGCAGTTACCTCTGGGGGACTGGTGAGCAGTACTTC
cdr3_aa: CASSYLWGTGEQYF

j_call: TRBJ2-7
clone_size: many
d_call: NA
v_call: TRBV3-1
cdr3_nt: TGTGCCAGCAGCCGCAGCCCCCGCTCCTACGAGCAGTACTTC
cdr3_aa: CASSRSPRSYEQYF

j_call: TRBJ1-2
clone_size: few
d_call: NA
v_call: TRBV19
cdr3_nt: TGTGCCAGCATCGGGGGGGCTGTCTATGGCTACACCTTC
cdr3_aa: CASIGGAVYGYTF

j_call: TRBJ1-6
clone_size: few
d_call: NA
v_call: TRBV6-2/TRBV6-3
cdr3_nt: TGTGCCAGCACCAGGTCGACAGAATATAATTCACCCCTCCACTTT
cdr3_aa: CASTRSTEYNSPLHF

j_call: TRBJ1-5
clone_size: many
d_call: NA
v_call: TRBV12-3/TRBV12-4
cdr3_nt: TGTGCCACCGCAGTTTATGTGCCCGGGACAAGCAATCAGCCCCAGCATTTT
cdr3_aa: CATAVYVPGTSNQPQHF

j_call: TRBJ1-2
clone_size: few
d_call: NA
v_call: TRBV21-1
cdr3_nt: TGTGCCAGCAGCAAAGGGCCTTATTCCCCAAAAGGTGGCTATGGCTACACCTTC
cdr3_aa: CASSKGPYSPKGGYGYTF

j_call: TRBJ2-2
clone_size: few
d_call: NA
v_call: TRBV6-2/TRBV6-3
cdr3_nt: TGTGCCAGCAGGAAGGACGGGCGGAACACCGGGGAGCTGTTTTTT
cdr3_aa: CASRKDGRNTGELFF

j_call: TRBJ2-6
clone_size: many
d_call: NA
v_call: TRBV6-5
cdr3_nt: TGTGCCAGCGCAAGGGCAGCCTCTGGGGCCAACGTCCTGACTTTC
cdr3_aa: CASARAASGANVLTF

j_call: TRBJ1-2
clone_size: many
d_call: TRBD1
v_call: TRBV18
cdr3_nt: TGTGCCAGCTCACCACAGACAGGGTCAGCTGGCTACACCTTC
cdr3_aa: CASSPQTGSAGYTF

j_call: TRBJ1-1
clone_size: many
d_call: NA
v_call: TRBV7-9
cdr3_nt: TGTGCCAGCAGCTTATCGGGACTTGAAGCTTTCTTT
cdr3_aa: CASSLSGLEAFF

j_call: TRBJ1-2
clone_size: few
d_call: NA
v_call: TRBV6-5
cdr3_nt: TGTGCCAGCAGATTCCTTTCCGGGACCGAGAACTATGGCTACACCTTC
cdr3_aa: CASRFLSGTENYGYTF

j_call: TRBJ2-3
clone_size: many
d_call: TRBD2
v_call: TRBV5-4
cdr3_nt: TGTGCCAGCAGCTTGGCTGGACTAGCGGGAGAGGGGCAGTATTTT
cdr3_aa: CASSLAGLAGEGQYF

j_call: TRBJ1-5
clone_size: few
d_call: TRBD1
v_call: TRBV24-1
cdr3_nt: TGTGCCACCCCAACAGGGGGGACAAGGCAGCCCCAGCATTTT
cdr3_aa: CATPTGGTRQPQHF

j_call: TRBJ2-3
clone_size: NA
d_call: NA
v_call: TRBV24-1
cdr3_nt: TGTGCCACCAGTGATTGGGGTAGCGGATCATTTAATACGCAGTATTTT
cdr3_aa: CATSDWGSGSFNTQYF

j_call: TRBJ2-1
clone_size: NA
d_call: NA
v_call: TRBV28
cdr3_nt: TGTGCCAGCAGTTTAGCGGGAATTGTACATGAGCAGTTCTTC
cdr3_aa: CASSLAGIVHEQFF

j_call: TRBJ2-2
clone_size: many
d_call: NA
v_call: TRBV6-5
cdr3_nt: TGTGCCAGCAGTTACTGGGTCCCACGGGGGAGCACCGGGGAGCTGTTTTTT
cdr3_aa: CASSYWVPRGSTGELFF

j_call: TRBJ1-5
clone_size: many
d_call: NA
v_call: TRBV12-3/TRBV12-4
cdr3_nt: TGTGCCAGCAGGCCACACGGGTTCGGTCAGCCCCAGCATTTT
cdr3_aa: CASRPHGFGQPQHF

j_call: TRBJ1-1
clone_size: NA
d_call: TRBD1
v_call: TRBV14
cdr3_nt: TGTGCCAGCAGCCAAGGGACAGGGGTTACCGCTTTCTTT
cdr3_aa: CASSQGTGVTAFF

j_call: TRBJ2-1
clone_size: many
d_call: TRBD2
v_call: TRBV6-2/TRBV6-3
cdr3_nt: TGTGCCAGTTCGGCTAGCGGTTACCTGGGCAATGAGCAGTTCTTC
cdr3_aa: CASSASGYLGNEQFF

j_call: TRBJ1-2
clone_size: many
d_call: NA
v_call: TRBV6-5
cdr3_nt: TGTGCCAGCAGTTATGGGCAGGAGTATGGCTACACCTTC
cdr3_aa: CASSYGQEYGYTF

j_call: TRBJ2-3
clone_size: many
d_call: NA
v_call: TRBV6-5
cdr3_nt: TGTGCCAGCAGTTACTCCATGCCGACCACAGATACGCAGTATTTT
cdr3_aa: CASSYSMPTTDTQYF